A single TCR beta chain is shown here with its context. As handled by the study authors: How many nucleated cells were present was estimated from reference gene primer amplification. The assay was immunoSEQ multiplex PCR, and TCRdb's table has in-frame clones only and misses some. The V and J calls and clone size come from that table; D and trimming were worked out from the DNA. The sample has around 77,000 clones, under 80% seen once. V was pared by 5 bases and J by 4 bases, with 15 bases between. From germline, CDR1 is SGHRS and CDR2 YFSETQ. This CDR3 comprises 14 residues. The data are from a study of blood T cell repertoires in COVID-19. At the level of the study: Nucleic acid was either cDNA or gDNA, and it came from T cells, B-cell-depleted T cells, or PBMCs.

What was sequenced was peripheral blood. V usage is TRBV5-1 and J usage is TRBJ1-2; D is uncertain. The sequence was collected from a woman aged 80 or over with active or convalescent COVID-19. As DNA, the CDR3 is TGCGCCAGCAGGGCGGGTAGCCAGGTCTATGGCTACACCTTC. Translated, it gives CASRAGSQVYGYTF. Together with reference TRBV5-1 and TRBJ1-2, the CDR3 gives the full variable domain: KAGVTQTPRYLIKTRGQQVTLSCSPISGHRSVSWYQQTPGQGLQFLFEYFSETQRNKGNFPGRFSGRQFSNSRSEMNVSTLELGDSALYLCASRAGSQVYGYTFGSGTRLTVV.